These T cell receptor beta chains were read from a single sample in a study of memory CD4+ T cells and cytomegalovirus serostatus. Profiling relied on immunoSEQ multiplex PCR, and the TCRdb table lists in-frame clones only, not all of them. The data show approximately 53,000 clones, just under 80% seen once. The sample taken for sequencing was memory CD4+ T cells from blood. These receptors all stem from an adult in good health and CMV-seronegative. CDR3s include the opening cysteine and the closing phenylalanine or tryptophan. Fields, in order: CDR3 DNA, CDR3 protein, V gene, D gene, clone size, J gene. D genes are given only for firm matches. A row's size may be missing; if present it is once, few, many or a size class.

CDR3 DNA: TGTGCCAGCAGCGGAGGGGGCAGGGGGAAAGAGACCCAGTACTTC; CDR3 protein: CASSGGGRGKETQYF; V gene: TRBV28; D gene: -; clone size: -; J gene: TRBJ2-5
CDR3 DNA: TGTGCCAGCAGCGTCACCCTCTCTGGAAACACCATATATTTT; CDR3 protein: CASSVTLSGNTIYF; V gene: TRBV9; D gene: -; clone size: few; J gene: TRBJ1-3
CDR3 DNA: TGTGCCAGCAGTGAACTGGGGACTTACAATGAGCAGTTCTTC; CDR3 protein: CASSELGTYNEQFF; V gene: TRBV6-1; D gene: -; clone size: -; J gene: TRBJ2-1
CDR3 DNA: TGTGCCAGCAGCTCACTAGCGGGGGGCTACAATGAGCAGTTCTTC; CDR3 protein: CASSSLAGGYNEQFF; V gene: TRBV7-2; D gene: TRBD2; clone size: -; J gene: TRBJ2-1
CDR3 DNA: TGCGCCAGCAGCATCCAGACTTCTAGCACAGATACGCAGTATTTT; CDR3 protein: CASSIQTSSTDTQYF; V gene: TRBV5-1; D gene: -; clone size: -; J gene: TRBJ2-3
CDR3 DNA: TGTGCCAGCAGCAGGACCGGGACAGGGGCCTACGAGCAGTACTTC; CDR3 protein: CASSRTGTGAYEQYF; V gene: TRBV5-6; D gene: TRBD1; clone size: -; J gene: TRBJ2-7
CDR3 DNA: TGTGCCAGCAGTCCCCGACAGGGTATGGAGACCCAGTACTTC; CDR3 protein: CASSPRQGMETQYF; V gene: TRBV27; D gene: TRBD1; clone size: -; J gene: TRBJ2-5
CDR3 DNA: TGTGCCAGCACGCGAGGAGGGACAGGAGACTACGAGCAGTACTTC; CDR3 protein: CASTRGGTGDYEQYF; V gene: TRBV7-8; D gene: TRBD1; clone size: -; J gene: TRBJ2-7
CDR3 DNA: TGTGCCAGCGGGACAGGGGGCGCAGTTGCCGGGGAGCTGTTTTTT; CDR3 protein: CASGTGGAVAGELFF; V gene: TRBV7-9; D gene: TRBD1; clone size: once; J gene: TRBJ2-2
CDR3 DNA: TGTGCCAGCAGCTTATGGCGTGGAAGGGATCGGCGAACTGAAGCTTTCTTT; CDR3 protein: CASSLWRGRDRRTEAFF; V gene: TRBV13; D gene: -; clone size: -; J gene: TRBJ1-1
CDR3 DNA: TGTGCCAGCAGTACAGGGATCTCAGAGACCCAGTACTTC; CDR3 protein: CASSTGISETQYF; V gene: TRBV6-1; D gene: -; clone size: once; J gene: TRBJ2-5
CDR3 DNA: TGCAGCGTTTCGGCAGGACGCACCGGGGAGCTGTTTTTT; CDR3 protein: CSVSAGRTGELFF; V gene: TRBV29-1; D gene: -; clone size: -; J gene: TRBJ2-2
CDR3 DNA: TGTGCCAGCAGTCGGACAGGGACTTACGAGCAGTACTTC; CDR3 protein: CASSRTGTYEQYF; V gene: TRBV28; D gene: TRBD1; clone size: -; J gene: TRBJ2-7
CDR3 DNA: TGTGCCAGCAGTTTCCCCCCAGTGACAGGGGGCTTGCACGAGCAGTACTTC; CDR3 protein: CASSFPPVTGGLHEQYF; V gene: TRBV28; D gene: TRBD1; clone size: -; J gene: TRBJ2-7
CDR3 DNA: TGTGCCAGCTCACCACCTCAGGGGAGCACAGATACGCAGTATTTT; CDR3 protein: CASSPPQGSTDTQYF; V gene: TRBV18; D gene: -; clone size: -; J gene: TRBJ2-3
CDR3 DNA: TGTGCCAGCAGTTACCGCCGGAACACTGAAGCTTTCTTT; CDR3 protein: CASSYRRNTEAFF; V gene: TRBV27; D gene: -; clone size: -; J gene: TRBJ1-1
CDR3 DNA: TGTGCCGGCAGTTCCCCCGCTAAGGTTCTGGGCGGGGAGCTGTTTTTT; CDR3 protein: CAGSSPAKVLGGELFF; V gene: TRBV27; D gene: -; clone size: -; J gene: TRBJ2-2
CDR3 DNA: TGTGCCAGCAGCGTATGGGCAGGTGAGCAGTTCTTC; CDR3 protein: CASSVWAGEQFF; V gene: TRBV9; D gene: -; clone size: -; J gene: TRBJ2-1
CDR3 DNA: TGTGCCAGCACTTCCCGGGACTACCCTCAGAATGAGCAGTTCTTC; CDR3 protein: CASTSRDYPQNEQFF; V gene: TRBV9; D gene: TRBD2; clone size: -; J gene: TRBJ2-1
CDR3 DNA: TGTGCCAGCAGTGCGGGGACTAGAGATGGTACGCAGTATTTT; CDR3 protein: CASSAGTRDGTQYF; V gene: TRBV6-1; D gene: TRBD2; clone size: -; J gene: TRBJ2-3